The clone carrying this T cell receptor beta chain occurred a few times. Its specificity is unknown. The data were obtained in a study of beta chain features in type 1 diabetes. At the level of the study: No patient-donor differences in age, gender, total cells or subset yield.

Study outcomes and limitations: Type 1 diabetes patients had VDJ junctions that carried fewer insertions and more deletions. Amplification by PCR could prefer shorter templates, with the same effect in patients and controls.

Since all of the isolated RNA was reverse transcribed, expressed TCRB transcripts were what got sequenced. TCRdb keeps only in-frame clones here, not all; method: immunoSEQ multiplex PCR. The sample has fewer than 900,000 clones; roughly a sixth are singletons. Sequencing input: naive CD4+ T cells from blood. The clonotype was recovered from a woman between 18 and 30 years old in good health.

This CDR3 is CASRDTSGSSYEQYF. The DNA of the CDR3 is TGTGCCAGCAGAGATACTAGCGGGAGCTCCTACGAGCAGTACTTC. V usage is TRBV6-1 and J usage is TRBJ2-7; 11 nucleotides line up with TRBD2. With 6 bases clipped from V and 0 bases from J, the junction kept 4 bases outside the gene matches. The length of the CDR3 is 15 residues. Per germline, CDR1 MNHNS and CDR2 SASEGT.